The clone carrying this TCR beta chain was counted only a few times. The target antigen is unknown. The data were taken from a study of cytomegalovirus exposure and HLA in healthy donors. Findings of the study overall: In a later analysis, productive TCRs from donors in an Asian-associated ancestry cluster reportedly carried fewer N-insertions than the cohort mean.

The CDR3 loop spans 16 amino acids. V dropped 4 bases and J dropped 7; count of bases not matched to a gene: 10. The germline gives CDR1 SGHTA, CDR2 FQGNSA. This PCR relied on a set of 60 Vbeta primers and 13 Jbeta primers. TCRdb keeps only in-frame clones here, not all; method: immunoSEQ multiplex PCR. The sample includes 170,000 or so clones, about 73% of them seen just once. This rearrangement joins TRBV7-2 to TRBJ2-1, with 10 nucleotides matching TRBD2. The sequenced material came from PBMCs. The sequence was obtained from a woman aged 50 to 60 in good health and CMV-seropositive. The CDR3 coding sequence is TGTGCCAGCAGCTCAGCTAGCGGGGGATTGGGAAATGAGCAGTTCTTC. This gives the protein CASSSASGGLGNEQFF.